This T cell receptor (beta chain) was obtained from a study of blood T cell repertoires in COVID-19. Turning to the study itself: Both acute and convalescent COVID-19 samples were obtained from the United States, Italy and Spain. T cells, B-cell-depleted T cells, or PBMCs supplied cDNA or gDNA.

TCRdb's table, derived via immunoSEQ multiplex PCR, lists solely in-frame clones and lacks some. The sample lists about 210,000 clones, around 89% occurring once. This receptor was identified in a woman aged 35 to 49 with acute or convalescent COVID-19. Input material: peripheral blood.

CDR3 nucleotide sequence: TGTGCCAGCAGCTCAGGGGCCACCATGAACACTGAAGCTTTCTTT. Translated: CASSSGATMNTEAFF. The chain uses TRBV9 and TRBJ1-1, with D perhaps TRBD1 (6 bases). Per germline, CDR1 SGDLS and CDR2 YYNGEE. The CDR3 is 15 residues long. V gave up 4 bases and J gave up 0 bases, with 13 bases separating them.